A single sample gave rise to the 31 T cell receptor beta chains below, sequenced in a study of blood T cell repertoires in COVID-19. Method: immunoSEQ multiplex PCR; TCRdb's copy keeps in-frame clones and lacks some. The table includes some 130,000 clones, roughly 87% detected once. The specimen sequenced was PBMCs or T cells enriched from blood (not recorded which). The origin of the receptors is a man aged 25-45 years who had recovered from COVID-19.

The chain is built from TRBV10-1 and TRBJ2-2; a possible D gene is TRBD1 (6 bases). There are 14 residues in the CDR3. From germline, CDR1 is WNHNN and CDR2 SYGVQD (reference sequence). V was trimmed by 6 bases and J by 0 bases, leaving 8 bases between them. CDR3 amino acids: CASRQGPNTGELFF. The CDR3 region has the DNA TGCGCCAGCAGACAGGGTCCGAACACCGGGGAGCTGTTTTTT.

The chain combines TRBV3-1 (or the pseudogene TRBV3-2) with TRBJ1-1; 7 bases are shared with TRBD1. The CDR3 is 13 residues long. V gave up 4 bases and J gave up 4 bases; unmatched junction bases: 3. Germline CDR1 and CDR2: LGHDT and YNNKEL (reference sequence). The CDR3 protein is CASSLNRGTEAFF. CDR3 sequence (DNA): TGTGCCAGCAGCCTCAACAGGGGCACTGAAGCTTTCTTT.

V usage is TRBV9 and J usage is TRBJ2-1; tentative D call: TRBD2 (7 bases). The V end lost 3 bases, the J end lost 1 base, and 17 bases lay between the germline ends. This CDR3 spans 17 amino acids. Looked up from germline, CDR1 is SGDLS and CDR2 is YYNGEE. The CDR3 DNA follows: TGTGCCAGCAGCGCAAATTCAGGGGAGGGATCCTACAATGAGCAGTTCTTC. This codes for CASSANSGEGSYNEQFF.

DNA of the CDR3: TGTGCTAGTGCCCAGGGACAGGGCCCCTACGAGCAGTACTTC. Its translation is CASAQGQGPYEQYF. This chain uses TRBV12-5 with TRBJ2-7, with 9 positions matching TRBD1. The V and J ends lost 7 bases and 2 bases, in that order; junction bases with no gene match: 6. The CDR3 has 14 residues. Germline CDR1 LGHNT, CDR2 FRNRAP.

This clone was observed a handful of times. V is TRBV5-1 and J is TRBJ1-1, with 7 nucleotides matching TRBD1. CDR1 is SGHRS and CDR2 is YFSETQ in the germline V gene. This CDR3 has 14 amino acids. V dropped 1 base and J dropped 4; count of bases not matched to a gene: 4. The chain's CDR3 is CASSLSQGSTEAFF. The DNA for the CDR3 is TGCGCCAGCAGCTTGTCACAGGGGTCCACTGAAGCTTTCTTT.

This chain links TRBV7-3 with TRBJ1-6, with TRBD1 matching 8 bases. After removal of 5 bases from V and 8 bases from J, the junction contained 5 bases not matched to a gene. Germline-derived CDR1 and CDR2 are SGHTA and FQGTGA. CDR3 length: 14 amino acids. In nucleotides, the CDR3 is TGTGCCAGCAGCCAACAGGGGGGATATTCACCCCTCCACTTT. As protein: CASSQQGGYSPLHF.

This clone was observed a single time. The rearrangement links TRBV4-1 to TRBJ2-2; the match to TRBD1 covers 9 bases. Germline V gene lookup returns CDR1 MGHRA and CDR2 YSYEKL. The CDR3 contains 16 residues. J gave up 4 bases and V 3 bases, and 6 bases lay outside the gene matches. CDR3 nucleotide sequence: TGCGCCAGCAGCCAGTACAGGGGGCGCGCCACCGGGGAGCTGTTTTTT. Protein: CASSQYRGRATGELFF.

The chain joins TRBV30 to TRBJ2-1; 12 bases line up with TRBD2. This CDR3 is 15 amino acids long. With 4 bases clipped from V and 5 bases from J, the junction kept 6 bases outside the gene matches. Germline V lookup: CDR1 GTSNPN, CDR2 SVGIG (reference sequence). CDR3 protein: CAWTSRLAGDNEQFF. The CDR3 region has the DNA TGTGCCTGGACCTCCAGACTAGCGGGAGACAATGAGCAGTTCTTC.

This clone was picked up one time. The chain has TRBV11-2 and TRBJ2-7, with D perhaps matching TRBD2 (6 bases). Deletions cut 2 bases from V and 2 bases from J, with 13 bases between. In germline, CDR1 is SGHAT, CDR2 FQNNGV. This CDR3 is 15 amino acids long. This CDR3 is CASSLIGSGAYEQYF. The CDR3 DNA is TGTGCCAGCAGCTTAATCGGGAGTGGGGCCTACGAGCAGTACTTC. The full variable domain, rest sourced from reference TRBV11-2 and TRBJ2-7, is EAGVAQSPRYKIIEKRQSVAFWCNPISGHATLYWYQQILGQGPKLLIQFQNNGVVDDSQLPKDRFSAERLKGVDSTLKIQPAKLEDSAVYLCASSLIGSGAYEQYFGPGTRLTVT.

This clone was seen more than once but under ten times. V is TRBV4-1 and J is TRBJ1-5; 8 bases are a match to TRBD1. J lost 5 bases, V lost 4 bases, and 1 base had no gene match. CDR1 and CDR2 from the germline V gene are MGHRA and YSYEKL. The CDR3 has 13 residues. As DNA, the CDR3 is TGCGCCAGCAGCCTGACAGGGGATCAGCCCCAGCATTTT. Its translation is CASSLTGDQPQHF.

This clone was counted only a few times. This chain joins TRBV10-2 and TRBJ1-5; 9 bases are shared with TRBD1. Unmatched junction bases numbered 4, after V lost 6 bases and J lost 1 base. This CDR3 spans 15 amino acids. Per the germline V gene, CDR1 is WSHSY and CDR2 is SAAADI. For the CDR3, the DNA is TGCGCCAGCAGGACAGGGGGAATGAGCAATCAGCCCCAGCATTTT. Protein sequence: CASRTGGMSNQPQHF.

CDR3 bases: TGTGCCAGCCGGGACATCAATCAGCCCCAGCATTTT. This encodes CASRDINQPQHF. The chain couples TRBV19 to TRBJ1-5; D may be TRBD1 (6 bases). Trimming pared 9 bases from V and 3 bases from J, leaving 9 bases between. There are 12 residues in the CDR3. Germline-derived CDR1 and CDR2 are LNHDA and SQIVND (reference sequence).

This sequence joins TRBV5-1 and TRBJ1-2; 7 nucleotides match TRBD1. CDR1 and CDR2 (germline): SGHRS, YFSETQ. J lost 7 bases, V lost 7 bases, and 13 bases had no gene match. The CDR3 length is 14 residues. This chain's CDR3 is CASRQGTGPGGYTF. Here the CDR3 DNA reads TGCGCCAGCCGACAGGGTACCGGGCCGGGTGGCTACACCTTC.

The chain joins TRBV11-2 to TRBJ2-5, with 11 bases aligning to TRBD2. V gave up 5 bases and J gave up 1 base; unmatched junction bases: 6. CDR1 and CDR2 from the germline V gene are SGHAT and FQNNGV. This CDR3 is built from 16 residues. CDR3 residues: CASSPRTSGLQETQYF. DNA of the CDR3: TGTGCCAGCAGCCCACGGACTAGCGGGCTCCAAGAGACCCAGTACTTC.

This clone has a handful of counts. The gene calls are TRBV6-5 and TRBJ1-2; TRBD1 matches at 9 bases. Germline values: CDR1 MNHEY, CDR2 SVGAGI. The CDR3 runs to 12 residues. V dropped 6 bases and J dropped 4; count of bases not matched to a gene: 0. The CDR3 bases are TGTGCCAGCAGGACAGGGGGCTATGGCTACACCTTC. The encoded protein is CASRTGGYGYTF.

V and J are TRBV6-2 or TRBV6-3 and TRBJ2-3, with 12 bases fitting TRBD2. Germline CDR1 and CDR2: MNHEY and SVGEGT. Trimming took 4 bases from V and 3 from J; bases not matched to a gene: 8. CDR3 length: 17 amino acids. The CDR3 here is CASSSYMTSGSTDTQYF. Written as DNA, the CDR3 is TGTGCCAGCAGTTCCTATATGACTAGCGGGAGTACAGATACGCAGTATTTT.

CDR3 sequence reads: CASSHNRDRVAYEQYF. The CDR3 DNA is TGCGCCAGCAGTCATAACCGAGACAGGGTGGCCTACGAGCAGTACTTC. The gene calls are TRBV23-1 and TRBJ2-7, with TRBD1 identical over 7 bases. TRBV23-1 is noted as an ORF with a role that remains uncertain. The junction had 10 bases not matched to a gene; V was cut back by 3 bases and J by 2 bases. This CDR3 is 16 amino acids long.

Here the CDR3 reads CAIRRQGPNSPLHF. CDR3 coding DNA: TGTGCCATCAGGAGACAGGGCCCCAATTCACCCCTCCACTTT. The rearrangement links TRBV10-3 to TRBJ1-6; 7 bases match TRBD1. Looked up from germline, CDR1 is ENHRY and CDR2 is SYGVKD. There are 14 residues in the CDR3. Trimming at V came to 6 bases and at J to 7 bases, leaving 6 bases not matched to a gene.

This chain uses TRBV10-3 with TRBJ1-1; 7 bases are shared with TRBD1. The length of the CDR3 is 16 residues. V trimming: 4 bases; J trimming: 0 bases; junction bases outside the gene matches: 8. Per germline, CDR1 ENHRY and CDR2 SYGVKD. The CDR3 sequence: CAISARGPDMNTEAFF. In nucleotides, the CDR3 is TGTGCCATCAGTGCTAGGGGGCCGGACATGAACACTGAAGCTTTCTTT.

The chain is built from TRBV6-5 and TRBJ2-2; 7 nucleotides match TRBD1. Germline V lookup: CDR1 MNHEY, CDR2 SVGAGI. J was trimmed by 6 bases and V by 6 bases; bases with no gene match: 7. The CDR3 length is 14 residues. CDR3 residues: CASRPDQGAGELFF. The CDR3 DNA is TGTGCCAGCAGACCAGATCAGGGGGCCGGGGAGCTGTTTTTT.

The rearrangement links TRBV18 to TRBJ2-1, with TRBD2 as a possible D gene (7 bases). This CDR3 contains 18 residues. The germline gives CDR1 KGHSH, CDR2 LQKENI. V was pared by 0 bases and J by 7 bases, with 22 bases between. The chain's CDR3 is CASSPPGGATPGLNEQFF. As DNA, the CDR3 is TGTGCCAGCTCACCACCGGGGGGGGCCACTCCTGGTCTAAATGAGCAGTTCTTC.

In DNA form, the CDR3 reads TGTGCCAGCAGCCAAGAAGGGGTTGTCAGAAAACTGTTTTTT. Protein product: CASSQEGVVRKLFF. The J gene is TRBJ1-4, the V gene TRBV4-2; maybe TRBD1 (5 bases). There are 14 residues in the CDR3. Germline CDR1 reads LGHNA; CDR2 reads YNFKEQ. Trimming pared 0 bases from V and 10 bases from J, leaving 12 bases between.

This chain uses TRBV27 with TRBJ1-2, with D uncertain. Trimming shortened V by 6 bases and J by 3 bases, and 11 bases separated the two germline ends. Germline V gives CDR1 MNHEY, CDR2 SMNVEV (reference sequence). The CDR3 is 13 amino acids. CDR3 DNA sequence: TGTGCCAGCAGACCCCTCGGTCACTATGGCTACACCTTC. Its translation: CASRPLGHYGYTF.

V usage is TRBV3-1 (or the pseudogene TRBV3-2) and J usage is TRBJ2-7, with a possible D match to TRBD2 (6 bases). The V end lost 4 bases, the J end lost 4 bases, and 14 bases lay between the germline ends. Germline CDR1 is LGHDT and CDR2 is YNNKEL (reference sequence). This CDR3 has 14 amino acids. CDR3 nucleotides: TGTGCCAGCAGCCTAAGGGGCGGGACTTACGAGCAGTACTTC. Translating gives CASSLRGGTYEQYF.

The chain links TRBV5-1 to TRBJ2-1, with 12 bases lining up with TRBD2. The ends lost 2 bases at V and 4 bases at J; junction bases unmatched: 13. The CDR3 sequence is 19 residues long. CDR1 and CDR2 from the germline V gene are SGHRS and YFSETQ. The CDR3 loop is CASSLNTAPGTSGYNEQFF. Here the CDR3 DNA reads TGCGCCAGCAGCTTAAACACCGCCCCCGGGACTAGCGGGTACAATGAGCAGTTCTTC. Full variable domain (rest looked up from reference TRBV5-1 and TRBJ2-1): KAGVTQTPRYLIKTRGQQVTLSCSPISGHRSVSWYQQTPGQGLQFLFEYFSETQRNKGNFPGRFSGRQFSNSRSEMNVSTLELGDSALYLCASSLNTAPGTSGYNEQFFGPGTRLTVL.

CDR3 residues: CASSQSGVDSYNEQFF. In nucleotides, the CDR3 is TGCGCCAGCAGCCAAAGCGGGGTAGATTCCTACAATGAGCAGTTCTTC. The chain employs TRBV4-1 and TRBJ2-1; TRBD2 aligns across 7 bases. V lost 2 bases and J lost 1; bases outside the gene matches: 5. The CDR3 extends over 16 amino acids. CDR1 and CDR2 (germline): MGHRA, YSYEKL.

The rearrangement joins TRBV6-5 to TRBJ2-4; maybe TRBD1 (5 bases). CDR1 MNHEY and CDR2 SVGAGI come from the germline V gene. Trimming took 6 bases from V and 0 from J, leaving 12 bases between them. CDR3 length: 15 amino acids. The CDR3 sequence is CASRDGQLAKNIQYF. CDR3 in DNA: TGTGCCAGCAGGGACGGACAACTAGCCAAAAACATTCAGTACTTC.

The chain combines TRBV7-2 with TRBJ1-2, with D perhaps matching TRBD1 (6 bases). The germline gives CDR1 SGHTA, CDR2 FQGNSA. The CDR3 sequence is 15 residues long. V lost 5 bases to trimming and J lost 8 bases, with 21 bases between them. The CDR3 DNA follows: TGTGCCAGCAGCCATGGGGACATCTCTGTTCGAGGCTACACCTTC. It encodes CASSHGDISVRGYTF.

The rearrangement links TRBV7-9 to TRBJ2-5; 10 positions match TRBD2. J was trimmed by 5 bases and V by 1 base; bases with no gene match: 4. This CDR3 contains 15 residues. From germline, CDR1 is SEHNR and CDR2 FQNEAQ (reference sequence). In DNA form, the CDR3 reads TGTGCCAGCAGCTTAGTGCTAGCGGGAGATGAGACCCAGTACTTC. Its translation is CASSLVLAGDETQYF.

The chain employs TRBV28 and TRBJ1-6, with D possibly matching TRBD1 (5 bases). The CDR3 spans 15 residues. Germline-derived CDR1 and CDR2 are MDHEN and SYDVKM. The germline V and J ends were trimmed by 1 base and 7 bases, with 11 bases remaining between them. The CDR3 loop reads CASSLLAGRNSPLHF. For the CDR3, the DNA is TGTGCCAGCAGTTTATTGGCAGGGCGAAATTCACCCCTCCACTTT.

The V and J genes are TRBV30 and TRBJ2-3; tentative D call: TRBD2 (5 bases). The ends were cut back, 5 bases at V and 5 bases at J, with 5 bases in the middle. The CDR3 totals 10 residues. CDR1 GTSNPN and CDR2 SVGIG come from the germline V gene (reference sequence). Here the CDR3 reads CAWGLDTQYF. The CDR3 bases are TGTGCCTGGGGACTAGATACGCAGTATTTT.